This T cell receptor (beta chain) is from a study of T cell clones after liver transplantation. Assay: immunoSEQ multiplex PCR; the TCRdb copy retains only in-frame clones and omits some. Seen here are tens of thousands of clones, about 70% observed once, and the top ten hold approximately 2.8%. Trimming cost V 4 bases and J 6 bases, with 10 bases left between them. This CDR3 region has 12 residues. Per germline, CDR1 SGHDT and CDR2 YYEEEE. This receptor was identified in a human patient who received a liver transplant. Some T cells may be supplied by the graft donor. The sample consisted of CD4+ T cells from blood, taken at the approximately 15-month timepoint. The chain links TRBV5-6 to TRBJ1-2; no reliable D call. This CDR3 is CASSQDPNGYTF. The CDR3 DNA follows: TGTGCCAGCAGCCAGGACCCTAATGGCTACACCTTC.